This T cell receptor beta chain was sequenced during a study of early T cells in non-severe SARS-CoV-2 infection. Study-level background: Chains were unpaired, as sequencing was done on bulk RNA from unsorted whole blood.

Comments on this clonotype: Its antigen is currently unknown.

The CDR3 sequence is 13 residues long. Germline V lookup: CDR1 MNHEY, CDR2 SVGAGI. Trimming took 5 bases from V and 5 from J; bases not matched to a gene: 5. Unique molecular identifiers were added to individual cDNA molecules. TCRdb analysed the 5' RACE reads with MiXCR anew, one entry per CDR3 protein. The sample records 20,000 to 25,000 distinct CDR3 sequences, more than 3.5% being singletons. Study-level findings and limits: VDJdb matching skewed toward anti-spike CD8 responses, missing private and CD4 specificities.

The V and J genes are TRBV6-5 and TRBJ1-2; 7 bases fit TRBD1. The sample was whole blood. This receptor was taken from an adult who was a healthcare worker with PCR-confirmed SARS-CoV-2 infection or an uninfected control (not recorded which). The CDR3 nucleotides are TGTGCCAGCAGTAAAACAGGGGAATATGGCTACACCTTC. Translated: CASSKTGEYGYTF.